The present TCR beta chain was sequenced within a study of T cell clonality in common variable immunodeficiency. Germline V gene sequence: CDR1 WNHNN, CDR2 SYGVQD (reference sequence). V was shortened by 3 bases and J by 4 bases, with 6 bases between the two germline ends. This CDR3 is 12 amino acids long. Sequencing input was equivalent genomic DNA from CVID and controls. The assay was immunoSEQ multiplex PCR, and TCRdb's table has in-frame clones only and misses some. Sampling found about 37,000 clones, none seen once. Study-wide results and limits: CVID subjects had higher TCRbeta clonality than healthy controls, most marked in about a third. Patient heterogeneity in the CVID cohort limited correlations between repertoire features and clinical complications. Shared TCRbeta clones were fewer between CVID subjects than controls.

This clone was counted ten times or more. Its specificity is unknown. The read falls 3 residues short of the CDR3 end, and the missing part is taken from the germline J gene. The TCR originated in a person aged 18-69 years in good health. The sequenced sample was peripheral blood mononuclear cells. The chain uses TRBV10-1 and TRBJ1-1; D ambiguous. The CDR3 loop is CASSDPSTEAFF. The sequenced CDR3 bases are TGCGCCAGCAGTGATCCCTCCACTGAA.